These T cell receptor beta chains were read from a single sample in a study of STAT5B mutations in CD4+ large granular lymphocyte leukemia. Some clones are missing from TCRdb's copy, which holds only in-frame ones; the method was immunoSEQ multiplex PCR. The sample contains roughly 38,000 clones, around 72% of which appear only once. Sequences were obtained from CD4+ T cells from blood buffy coats. The receptors shown here come from a human donor in good health. The conserved cysteine and the conserved F or W are not part of the CDR3 here.

J	length	V	CDR3
TRBJ1-1	11	TRBV7-2	ASSKGTTTEAF
TRBJ2-1	13	TRBV6-4	ASSDSIWGEARIV
TRBJ1-5	11	TRBV19	ASSIAGGQPQH
TRBJ2-1	13	TRBV5-1	ASSLTSGGHNEQF
TRBJ2-1	14	TRBV9	ASSVVGDTDYNEQF
TRBJ1-4	14	TRBV19	ASSIISASTNEKLF
TRBJ1-4	13	TRBV27	ASSLWSGGNEKLF
TRBJ1-5	13	TRBV27	ASSQRAESNQPQH
TRBJ2-2	11	TRBV9	ASSVAPTGELF
TRBJ2-4	10	TRBV2	ASSEQGYIQY
TRBJ2-6	11	TRBV7-7	ASSSSGANVLT
TRBJ2-3	11	TRBV25-1	ASSEYRMVTQY
TRBJ2-3	11	TRBV10-3	AIRTSGTDTQY
TRBJ2-5	13	TRBV7-9	ASQPIGLAGETQY
TRBJ2-1	14	TRBV7-3	ASSLTTSARGEGQF
TRBJ2-2	13	TRBV30	AWSAGATNTGELF
TRBJ2-3	13	TRBV6-6	ASSPDRQSTDTQY
TRBJ2-3	13	TRBV27	ASSFQGGWTDTQY
TRBJ2-1	12	TRBV11-3	ASSLGGGGNEQF
TRBJ1-6	11	TRBV2	ASTGNVRSPLH
TRBJ1-5	13	TRBV19	ASTNRGLGNQPQH
TRBJ2-3	12	TRBV29-1	SVDQASSTDTQY
TRBJ1-4	18	TRBV7-8	ASSLIIRDRGLTTNEKLF
TRBJ1-2	13	TRBV10-3	AISDSPGQGYGYT
TRBJ1-1	10	TRBV29-1	SVVRTGTEAF
TRBJ2-4	15	TRBV5-1	ASSPSFVSLAKNIQY
TRBJ2-2	14	TRBV7-3	ASSPSFWANTGELF
TRBJ1-4	12	TRBV4-1	ASSQQTINEKLF
TRBJ2-3	13	TRBV4-2	ASSQQGPNRDTQY
TRBJ2-7	13	TRBV5-1	ASSLGTGGRYEQY
TRBJ2-2	14	TRBV19	ASGRGGDPNTGELF
TRBJ2-7	9	TRBV6-5	ASSVHYEQY
TRBJ2-5	14	TRBV5-1	ASSLVQVGTGETQY
TRBJ2-2	13	TRBV19	ASMRGTDSTGELF
TRBJ2-7	11	TRBV19	ASSRGAAYEQY
TRBJ2-7	13	TRBV4-3	ASSQASGGFYEQY
TRBJ2-2	14	TRBV4-2	ASSPPEGAGTGELF
TRBJ2-3	14	TRBV13	ASSPKGGRGSGTQY
TRBJ2-7	12	TRBV11-2	ASSFLRTDYEQY
TRBJ1-1	11	TRBV5-1	ASSQRMNTEAF
TRBJ2-1	14	TRBV11-2	ASSLPSGGGYNEQF
TRBJ2-7	14	TRBV5-1	ASSPGTSGGAYEQY
TRBJ2-3	12	TRBV10-3	AISERGFTDTQY
TRBJ2-7	11	TRBV7-3	ASSPTSDGEQY
TRBJ2-5	14	TRBV5-6	ASSLDRGLLRETQY
TRBJ2-1	12	TRBV4-1	ASSQDSGRNEQF
TRBJ2-5	10	TRBV19	ASRDRGETQY
TRBJ2-3	14	TRBV5-4	ASSLVADFSTDTQY
TRBJ2-6	15	TRBV5-6	ASSRQDWSSGANVLT
TRBJ2-3	11	TRBV6-5	ASSYVAADTQY
TRBJ2-7	12	TRBV13	ASSFVGLAREQY
TRBJ1-3	15	TRBV4-1	ASSQAVSPFSGNTIY
TRBJ2-3	12	TRBV19	ASSPTASTDTQY
TRBJ1-6	13	TRBV30	AWSLESSYNSPLH
TRBJ2-5	14	TRBV7-2	ASSLTLAGGRETQY
TRBJ2-3	14	TRBV5-1	ASSWGLAGGGDTQY
TRBJ1-4	12	TRBV5-1	ASSLQGSNEKLF
TRBJ1-3	12	TRBV7-9	AHRGRSSGNTIY
TRBJ2-7	17	TRBV2	ASRGGPKLAGGNFYEQY
TRBJ2-3	16	TRBV9	ASSEPGLAGIHPDTQY